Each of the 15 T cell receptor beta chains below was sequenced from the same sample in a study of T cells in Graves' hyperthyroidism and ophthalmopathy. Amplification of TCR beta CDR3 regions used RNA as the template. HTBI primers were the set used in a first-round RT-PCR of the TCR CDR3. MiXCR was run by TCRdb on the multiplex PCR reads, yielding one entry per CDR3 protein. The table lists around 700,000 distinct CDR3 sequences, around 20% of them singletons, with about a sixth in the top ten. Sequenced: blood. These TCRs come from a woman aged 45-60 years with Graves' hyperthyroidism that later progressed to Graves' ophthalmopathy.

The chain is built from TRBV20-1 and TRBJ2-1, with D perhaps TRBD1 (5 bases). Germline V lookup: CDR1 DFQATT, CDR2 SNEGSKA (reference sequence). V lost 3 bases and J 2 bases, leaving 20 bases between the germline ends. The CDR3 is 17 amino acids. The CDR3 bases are TGCAGTGCTAGCGCCACTTCTCCAGGGTATGCCTACAATGAGCAGTTCTTC. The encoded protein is CSASATSPGYAYNEQFF.

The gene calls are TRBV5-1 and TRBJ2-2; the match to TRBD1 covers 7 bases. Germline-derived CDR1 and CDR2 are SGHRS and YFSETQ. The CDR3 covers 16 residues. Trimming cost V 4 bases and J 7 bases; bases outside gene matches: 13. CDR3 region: CASSAHFTGDGGELFF. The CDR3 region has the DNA TGCGCCAGCAGCGCGCACTTTACAGGGGATGGCGGGGAGCTGTTTTTT.

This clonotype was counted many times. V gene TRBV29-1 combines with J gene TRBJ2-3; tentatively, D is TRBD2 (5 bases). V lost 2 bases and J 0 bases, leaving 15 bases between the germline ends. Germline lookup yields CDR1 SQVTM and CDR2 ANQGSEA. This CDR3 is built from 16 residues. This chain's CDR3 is CSVEPARPGSTDTQYF. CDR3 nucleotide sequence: TGCAGCGTTGAACCCGCCCGTCCGGGAAGCACAGATACGCAGTATTTT.

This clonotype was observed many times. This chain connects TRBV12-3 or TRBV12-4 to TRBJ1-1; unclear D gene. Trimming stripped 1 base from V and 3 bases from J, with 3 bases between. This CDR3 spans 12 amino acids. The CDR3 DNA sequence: TGTGCCAGCAGTTTAGTTTACACTGAAGCTTTCTTT. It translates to CASSLVYTEAFF.

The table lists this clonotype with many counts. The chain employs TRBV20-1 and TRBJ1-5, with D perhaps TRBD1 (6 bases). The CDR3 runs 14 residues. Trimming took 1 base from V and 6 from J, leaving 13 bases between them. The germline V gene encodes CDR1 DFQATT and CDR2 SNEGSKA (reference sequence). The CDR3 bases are TGCAGTGCTAGAGTAGGCAGGGGATCTCAGCCCCAGCATTTT. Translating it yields CSARVGRGSQPQHF.

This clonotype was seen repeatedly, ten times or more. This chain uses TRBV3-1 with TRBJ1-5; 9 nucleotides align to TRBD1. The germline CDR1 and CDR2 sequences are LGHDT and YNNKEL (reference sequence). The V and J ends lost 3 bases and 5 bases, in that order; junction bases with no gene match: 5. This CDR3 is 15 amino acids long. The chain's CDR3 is CASSQTGGRDQPQHF. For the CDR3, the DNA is TGTGCCAGCAGCCAGACAGGGGGGCGGGATCAGCCCCAGCATTTT.

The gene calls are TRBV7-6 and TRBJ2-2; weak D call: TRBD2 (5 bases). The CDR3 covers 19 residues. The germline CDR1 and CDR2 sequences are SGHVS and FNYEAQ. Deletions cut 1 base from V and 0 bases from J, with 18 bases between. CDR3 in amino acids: CASSLEGVAPSPNTGELFF. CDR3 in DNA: TGTGCCAGCAGCTTAGAGGGAGTAGCCCCAAGCCCGAACACCGGGGAGCTGTTTTTT.

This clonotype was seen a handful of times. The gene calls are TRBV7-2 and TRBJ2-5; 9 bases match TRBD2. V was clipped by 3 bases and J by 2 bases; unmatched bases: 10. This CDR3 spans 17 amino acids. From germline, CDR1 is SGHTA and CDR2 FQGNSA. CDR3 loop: CASSFGTSLWLQETQYF. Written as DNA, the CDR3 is TGTGCCAGCAGCTTTGGGACTAGCCTATGGTTACAAGAGACCCAGTACTTC. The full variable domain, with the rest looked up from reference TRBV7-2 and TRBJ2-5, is GAGVSQSPSNKVTEKGKDVELRCDPISGHTALYWYRQSLGQGLEFLIYFQGNSAPDKSGLPSDRFSAERTGGSVSTLTIQRTQQEDSAVYLCASSFGTSLWLQETQYFGPGTRLLVL.

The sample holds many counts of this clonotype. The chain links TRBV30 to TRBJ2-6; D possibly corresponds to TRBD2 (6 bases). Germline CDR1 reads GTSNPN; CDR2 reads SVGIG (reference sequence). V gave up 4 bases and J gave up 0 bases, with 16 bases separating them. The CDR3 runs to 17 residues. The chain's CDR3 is CAWTVGLLSSGANVLTF. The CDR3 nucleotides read TGTGCCTGGACCGTGGGACTTTTGAGCTCTGGGGCCAACGTCCTGACTTTC.

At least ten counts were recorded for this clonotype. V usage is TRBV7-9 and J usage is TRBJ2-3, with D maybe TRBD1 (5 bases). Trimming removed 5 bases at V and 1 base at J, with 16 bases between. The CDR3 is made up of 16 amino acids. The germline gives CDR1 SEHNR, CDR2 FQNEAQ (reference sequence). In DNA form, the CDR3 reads TGTGCCAGCAGCCCGTCGGACACGACGGGCACAGATACGCAGTATTTT. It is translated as CASSPSDTTGTDTQYF.

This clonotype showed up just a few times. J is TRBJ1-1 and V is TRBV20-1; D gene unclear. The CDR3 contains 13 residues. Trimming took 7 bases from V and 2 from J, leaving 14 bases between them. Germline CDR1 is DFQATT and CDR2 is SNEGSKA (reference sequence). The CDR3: CSGSWASNTEAFF. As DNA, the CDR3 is TGCAGTGGATCTTGGGCCTCCAACACTGAAGCTTTCTTT.

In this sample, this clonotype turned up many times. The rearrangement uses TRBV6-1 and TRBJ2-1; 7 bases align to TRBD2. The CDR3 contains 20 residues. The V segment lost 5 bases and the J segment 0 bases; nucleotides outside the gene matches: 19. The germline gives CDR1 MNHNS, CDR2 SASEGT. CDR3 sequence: CASSHNPFSGGGSSYNEQFF. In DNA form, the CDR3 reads TGTGCCAGCAGTCACAACCCCTTTAGTGGGGGGGGGAGCTCCTACAATGAGCAGTTCTTC.

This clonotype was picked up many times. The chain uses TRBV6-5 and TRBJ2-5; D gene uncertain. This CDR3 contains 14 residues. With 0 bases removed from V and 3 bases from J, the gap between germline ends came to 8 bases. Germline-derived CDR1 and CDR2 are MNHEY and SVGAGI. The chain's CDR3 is CASSYSAGKETQYF. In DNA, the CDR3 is TGTGCCAGCAGTTACTCCGCAGGCAAAGAGACCCAGTACTTC.

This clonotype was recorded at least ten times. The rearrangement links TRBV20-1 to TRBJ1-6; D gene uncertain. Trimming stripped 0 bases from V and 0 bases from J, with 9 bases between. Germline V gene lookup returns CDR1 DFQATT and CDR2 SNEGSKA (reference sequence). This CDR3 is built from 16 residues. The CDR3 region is CSARDTASSYNSPLHF. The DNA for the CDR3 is TGCAGTGCTAGAGACACGGCAAGCTCCTATAATTCACCCCTCCACTTT.

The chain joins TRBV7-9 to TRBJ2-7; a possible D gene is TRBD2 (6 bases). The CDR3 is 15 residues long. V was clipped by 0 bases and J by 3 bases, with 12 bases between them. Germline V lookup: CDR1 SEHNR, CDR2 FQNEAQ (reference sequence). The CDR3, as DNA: TGTGCCAGCAGCTTAGCTCTGGGGGGAGGCTACGAGCAGTACTTC. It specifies CASSLALGGGYEQYF.